This is a list of T cell receptor beta chains from one sample in a study of blood T cell repertoires in COVID-19. Method: immunoSEQ multiplex PCR; TCRdb's copy keeps in-frame clones and lacks some. The repertoire holds about 40,000 clones, with roughly 80% as singletons. Material: peripheral blood. The receptors come from a woman between 55 and 75 years old with acute or convalescent COVID-19. CDR3s include the opening cysteine and the closing phenylalanine or tryptophan. The D gene is left open where the match is weak. The size entry is marked missing in some rows and otherwise reads once, few, many or a size class.

CASSPRTGGYTEAFF TGTGCCAGCAGCCCCCGGACAGGGGGGTACACTGAAGCTTTCTTT 15 TRBV7-2 - TRBJ1-1 TRBD1
CATAAGGPLIPGELFF TGTGCCACCGCAGCGGGGGGGCCTCTTATACCCGGGGAGCTGTTTTTT 16 TRBV24-1 once TRBJ2-2 TRBD2
CASSFLGILKQFF TGTGCCAGCAGTTTCCTCGGGATCCTCAAGCAGTTCTTC 13 TRBV28 once TRBJ2-1 -
CAWSAQINQPQHF TGTGCCTGGAGTGCTCAGATCAATCAGCCCCAGCATTTT 13 TRBV30 - TRBJ1-5 -
CASSPAGGGSNYGYTF TGTGCCAGCAGCCCTGCTGGTGGTGGCTCTAACTATGGCTACACCTTC 16 TRBV9 - TRBJ1-2 -
CASSPEGIGTDTQYF TGTGCCAGCAGCCCGGAGGGGATCGGCACAGATACGCAGTATTTT 15 TRBV6-4 - TRBJ2-3 -
CASSKDRGLTEAFF TGTGCCAGCAGCAAGGACAGGGGATTGACTGAAGCTTTCTTT 14 TRBV7-3 - TRBJ1-1 TRBD1
CASRYWDRGCYGYTF TGCGCCAGCAGGTACTGGGACAGGGGGTGCTATGGCTACACCTTC 15 TRBV23-1 - TRBJ1-2 TRBD1
CASSQRAQTDYGYTF TGTGCCAGCAGCCAACGAGCCCAGACAGATTATGGCTACACCTTC 15 TRBV9 - TRBJ1-2 -
CASSWDRVDEQYF TGTGCCAGCAGTTGGGACAGGGTCGACGAGCAGTACTTC 13 TRBV5-6 - TRBJ2-7 TRBD1
CASSLDGQVNTEAFF TGTGCCAGCAGCTTAGATGGACAGGTGAACACTGAAGCTTTCTTT 15 TRBV7-9 medium-sized TRBJ1-1 TRBD1
CASSRTSAVNNEQFF TGTGCCAGCAGTCGGACTAGTGCAGTGAACAATGAGCAGTTCTTC 15 TRBV13 - TRBJ2-1 TRBD2
CASSRRTGGERKTQYF TGTGCCAGCAGCAGACGGACAGGGGGCGAGAGGAAGACCCAGTACTTC 16 TRBV5-6 - TRBJ2-5 TRBD1
CASSQRSEKLFF TGTGCCAGTAGTCAGAGGAGTGAAAAACTGTTTTTT 12 TRBV19 - TRBJ1-4 -
CASSSRTALSGYTF TGTGCCAGCAGCTCTCGGACAGCCTTATCTGGCTACACCTTC 14 TRBV13 - TRBJ1-2 -
CASSLDGTNSGNTIYF TGTGCCAGCAGCTTAGACGGGACAAACTCTGGAAACACCATATATTTT 16 TRBV11-3 - TRBJ1-3 -
CASSLGAWETQYF TGTGCCAGCAGCTTGGGGGCATGGGAGACCCAGTACTTC 13 TRBV5-6 - TRBJ2-5 -
CASSPASAGDYEQYF TGTGCCAGCTCACCCGCGTCTGCAGGGGACTACGAGCAGTACTTC 15 TRBV18 - TRBJ2-7 -
CASSTDRFSGNTIYF TGTGCCAGCAGTACAGACCGATTCTCTGGAAACACCATATATTTT 15 TRBV6-5 - TRBJ1-3 -
CASSPIGTSGSLYEQYF TGTGCCAGCAGTCCGATTGGGACTAGCGGGAGTCTATACGAGCAGTACTTC 17 TRBV27 once TRBJ2-7 TRBD2
CASSFGTGATNEKLFF TGTGCCAGCAGCTTCGGGACAGGGGCAACTAATGAAAAACTGTTTTTT 16 TRBV5-8 - TRBJ1-4 TRBD1
CASSQLGQGRGYTF TGTGCCAGCAGCCAACTGGGACAGGGGCGAGGCTACACCTTC 14 TRBV3-1/TRBV3-2 - TRBJ1-2 TRBD1
CAWSVRVTGGTNTEAFF TGTGCCTGGAGTGTACGAGTAACAGGGGGAACGAACACTGAAGCTTTCTTT 17 TRBV30 once TRBJ1-1 TRBD1